This T cell receptor beta chain emerged from a study of OX40 agonist ivuxolimab in advanced cancers. The study in broad terms: Ivuxolimab was a fully human IgG2 agonistic monoclonal antibody targeting the costimulatory receptor OX40 (CD134). Partial responses were achieved by three dose-escalation patients, of whom one had hepatocellular carcinoma and two had cutaneous melanoma. Prior anti-PD-1, anti-PD-L1 or anti-CTLA-4 therapy was permitted, and about two fifths of dose-escalation patients had received checkpoint inhibitors. Intravenous ivuxolimab was administered to patients every 2 weeks at six dose levels: 0.01, 0.1, 0.3, 1.5, 3 and 10 mg/kg. A male proportion of almost 85% and a mean age of roughly 55 years, ranging from about 20 to 79, were recorded for the dose-escalation cohort. The paper describes the monotherapy dose-escalation part (N ≈ 52 patients) of the phase I trial of ivuxolimab. Peripheral TCRbeta sequencing aimed to test whether ivuxolimab altered TCR sequence diversity and caused clonal T-cell expansion. Of the approximately 50 dose-escalation patients, hepatocellular carcinoma was present in approximately 20, melanoma in around 15, renal cell carcinoma in 9 and head and neck cancer in 9. General study outcomes and caveats: After ivuxolimab, more expanded clones were found on average in CD8+ T cells than in CD4+ T cells. At doses from 0.1 to 3.0 mg/kg, clonal expansion was seen in both CD4+ and CD8+ blood T cells between baseline and week 6. Low levels of normalized T-cell clonal expansion were also seen in some patients who did not respond. In the 0.1-3.0 mg/kg groups, partial responders were among the patients with the lowest normalized peripheral clonal expansion, particularly in CD8+ T cells. Which antigens the clonally expanded peripheral T cells were specific for was not determined.

The trial excluded patients who had a history of autoimmune disease or were on systemic immunosuppression. Peripheral blood for TCR sequencing was collected from all dose cohorts at baseline, on cycle 4 day 1, and on cycle 7 day 1. The samples were taken from a phase I, first-in-human, multicenter, open-label dose-escalation trial of ivuxolimab. Adults with locally advanced or metastatic head and neck squamous cell, hepatocellular, melanoma or renal cell carcinoma were enrolled in the trial. Before TCR sequencing, CD4+ T cells and CD8+ T cells were sorted from peripheral blood as separate populations. V trim: 3 bases; J trim: 4 bases; unmatched bases: 11. Sequences GTSNPN (CDR1) and SVGIG (CDR2) are obtained from the germline V gene (reference sequence). The CDR3 contains 16 residues, cysteine and phenylalanine counted. The entry retains the CDR3 DNA only, 48 bases that are in frame from base 1. About this clone itself: Its antigen remains unidentified. No quality values exist for individual bases; no much larger clone is one base distant.

To sequence the TCRbeta CDR3 region, genomic DNA was isolated from the sorted cells. The immunoSEQ Assay was used for sequencing of TCRbeta CDR3 regions. As stored in TCRdb, this immuneACCESS dataset retains in-frame rearrangements with V and J assigned. A fraction of the clones does not appear; measured against another copy, unresolved V genes explain less than half of the discrepancy, and the remainder lacks a known reason. Here the sample has about 83,000 clones; approximately 84% occur a single time. The top ten clonotypes cover about 7% of the sample. The sequence joins TRBV30 to TRBJ2-3; TRBD2 matches 9 bases in the middle. The TCR was taken from an adult with an advanced solid tumor such as melanoma, head and neck, liver or kidney cancer. The source material was CD4+ or CD8+ T cells sorted from blood, sampled in a trial of the OX40 agonist ivuxolimab. This receptor carries the CDR3 CAWSPFSGSSADTQYF. The nucleotide sequence reads TGTGCCTGGAGCCCTTTTAGCGGGAGTAGCGCAGATACGCAGTATTTT.